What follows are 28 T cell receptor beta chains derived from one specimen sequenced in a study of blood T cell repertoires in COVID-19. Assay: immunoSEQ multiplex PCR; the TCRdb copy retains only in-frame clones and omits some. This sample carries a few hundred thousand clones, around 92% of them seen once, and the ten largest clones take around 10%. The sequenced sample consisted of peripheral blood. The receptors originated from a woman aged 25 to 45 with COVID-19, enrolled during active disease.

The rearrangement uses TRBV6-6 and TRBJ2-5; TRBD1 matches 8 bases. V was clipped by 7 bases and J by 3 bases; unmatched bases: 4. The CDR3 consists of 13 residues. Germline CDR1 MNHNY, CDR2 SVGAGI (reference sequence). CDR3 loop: CASTGGAEETQYF. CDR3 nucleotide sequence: TGTGCCAGCACAGGGGGCGCGGAAGAGACCCAGTACTTC.

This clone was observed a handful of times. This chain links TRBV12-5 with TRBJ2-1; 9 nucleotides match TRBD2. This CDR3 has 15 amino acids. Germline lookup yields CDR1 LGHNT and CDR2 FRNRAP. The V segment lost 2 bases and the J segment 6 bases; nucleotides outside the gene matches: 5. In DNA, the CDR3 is TGTGCTAGTGGTTTGCTGAGCGGGGGGCTCAATGAGCAGTTCTTC. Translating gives CASGLLSGGLNEQFF.

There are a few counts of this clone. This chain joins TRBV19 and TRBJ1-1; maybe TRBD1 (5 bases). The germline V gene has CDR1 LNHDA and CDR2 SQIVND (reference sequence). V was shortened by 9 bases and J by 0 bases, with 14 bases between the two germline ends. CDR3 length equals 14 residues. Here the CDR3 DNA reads TGTGCCAGCAAGACCGGGGGAATGAACACTGAAGCTTTCTTT. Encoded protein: CASKTGGMNTEAFF.

The CDR3, as DNA: TGCGCCAGCAGCCTGACAGGGTTATACGAGCAGTACTTC. It codes for CASSLTGLYEQYF. The chain combines TRBV5-1 with TRBJ2-7; TRBD1 aligns across 7 bases. With 4 bases clipped from V and 4 bases from J, the junction kept 5 bases outside the gene matches. CDR1 and CDR2 (germline): SGHRS, YFSETQ. The CDR3 totals 13 residues.

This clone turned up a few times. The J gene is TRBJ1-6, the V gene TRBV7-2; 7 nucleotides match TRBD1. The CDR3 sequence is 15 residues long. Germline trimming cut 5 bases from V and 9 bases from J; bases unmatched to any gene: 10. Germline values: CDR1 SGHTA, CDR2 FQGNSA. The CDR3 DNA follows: TGTGCCAGCAGCCTCAGGGGGATGGTCGGTTCACCCCTCCACTTT. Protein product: CASSLRGMVGSPLHF. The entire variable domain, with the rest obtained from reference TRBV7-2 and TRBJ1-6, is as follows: GAGVSQSPSNKVTEKGKDVELRCDPISGHTALYWYRQSLGQGLEFLIYFQGNSAPDKSGLPSDRFSAERTGGSVSTLTIQRTQQEDSAVYLCASSLRGMVGSPLHFGNGTRLTVT.

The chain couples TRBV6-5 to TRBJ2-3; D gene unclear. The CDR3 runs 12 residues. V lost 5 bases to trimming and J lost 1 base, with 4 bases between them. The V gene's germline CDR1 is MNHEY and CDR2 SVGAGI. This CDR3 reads CASSTRTDTQYF. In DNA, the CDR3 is TGTGCCAGCAGTACTCGCACAGATACGCAGTATTTT.

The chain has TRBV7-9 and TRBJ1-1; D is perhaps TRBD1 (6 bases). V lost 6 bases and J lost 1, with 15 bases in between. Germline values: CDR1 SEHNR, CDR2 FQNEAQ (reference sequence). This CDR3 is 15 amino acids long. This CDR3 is CASRGTGTRNTEAFF. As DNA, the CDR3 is TGTGCCAGCAGGGGGACCGGGACAAGGAACACTGAAGCTTTCTTT. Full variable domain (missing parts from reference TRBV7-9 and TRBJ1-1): DTGVSQNPRHKITKRGQNVTFRCDPISEHNRLYWYRQTLGQGPEFLTYFQNEAQLEKSRLLSDRFSAERPKGSFSTLEIQRTEQGDSAMYLCASRGTGTRNTEAFFGQGTRLTVV.

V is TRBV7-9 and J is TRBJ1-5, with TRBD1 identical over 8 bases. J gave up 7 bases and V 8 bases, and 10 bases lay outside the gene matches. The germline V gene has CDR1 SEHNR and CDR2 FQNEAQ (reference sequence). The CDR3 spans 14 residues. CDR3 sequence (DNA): TGTGCCAGCGGAACCGACAGGGGTGGCCAGCCCCAGCATTTT. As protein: CASGTDRGGQPQHF. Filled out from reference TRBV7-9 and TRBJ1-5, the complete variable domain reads DTGVSQNPRHKITKRGQNVTFRCDPISEHNRLYWYRQTLGQGPEFLTYFQNEAQLEKSRLLSDRFSAERPKGSFSTLEIQRTEQGDSAMYLCASGTDRGGQPQHFGDGTRLSIL.

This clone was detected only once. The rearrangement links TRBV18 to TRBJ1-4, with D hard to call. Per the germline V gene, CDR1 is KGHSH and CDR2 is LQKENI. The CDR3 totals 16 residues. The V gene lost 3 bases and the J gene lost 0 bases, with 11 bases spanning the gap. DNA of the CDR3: TGTGCCAGCTCACCCCAACGGTCTGCAACTAATGAAAAACTGTTTTTT. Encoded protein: CASSPQRSATNEKLFF.

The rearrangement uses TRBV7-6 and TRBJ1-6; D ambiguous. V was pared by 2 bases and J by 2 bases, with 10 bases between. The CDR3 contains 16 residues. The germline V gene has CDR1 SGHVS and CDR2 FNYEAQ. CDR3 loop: CASSLNREAYNSPLHF. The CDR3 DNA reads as TGTGCCAGCAGCTTAAATAGGGAGGCCTATAATTCACCCCTCCACTTT.

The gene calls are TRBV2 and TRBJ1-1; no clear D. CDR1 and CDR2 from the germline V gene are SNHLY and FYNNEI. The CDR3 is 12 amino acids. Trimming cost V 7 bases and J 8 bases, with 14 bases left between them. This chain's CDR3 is CASTYHEIEAFF. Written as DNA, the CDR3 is TGTGCCAGCACTTATCATGAGATCGAAGCTTTCTTT.

The CDR3 loop reads CASSQDWRTSDEQFF. The CDR3 region has the DNA TGTGCCAGCAGCCAAGATTGGAGGACTAGCGATGAGCAGTTCTTC. The chain combines TRBV4-2 with TRBJ2-1; 9 bases are shared with TRBD2. This CDR3 comprises 15 residues. Looked up from germline, CDR1 is LGHNA and CDR2 is YNFKEQ. V trimming: 0 bases; J trimming: 8 bases; junction bases outside the gene matches: 5.

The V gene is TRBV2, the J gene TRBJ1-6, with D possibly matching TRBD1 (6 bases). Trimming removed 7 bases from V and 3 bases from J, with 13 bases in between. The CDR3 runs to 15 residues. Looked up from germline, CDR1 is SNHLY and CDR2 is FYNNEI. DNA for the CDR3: TGTGCCAGCATAGACAGGTCTATCTATAATTCACCCCTCCACTTT. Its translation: CASIDRSIYNSPLHF. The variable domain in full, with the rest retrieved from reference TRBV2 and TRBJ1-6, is EPEVTQTPSHQVTQMGQEVILRCVPISNHLYFYWYRQILGQKVEFLVSFYNNEISEKSEIFDDQFSVERPDGSNFTLKIRSTKLEDSAMYFCASIDRSIYNSPLHFGNGTRLTVT.

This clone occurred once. CDR3 loop: CASSLLAGGSTDTQYF. Written as DNA, the CDR3 is TGTGCCAGTAGTCTACTAGCGGGGGGTAGCACAGATACGCAGTATTTT. J is TRBJ2-3 and V is TRBV19, with 12 bases aligning to TRBD2. Germline CDR1 is LNHDA and CDR2 is SQIVND (reference sequence). This CDR3 comprises 16 residues. J lost 0 bases, V lost 5 bases, and 3 bases had no gene match. The full variable domain, completed using reference TRBV19 and TRBJ2-3, is DGGITQSPKYLFRKEGQNVTLSCEQNLNHDAMYWYRQDPGQGLRLIYYSQIVNDFQKGDIAEGYSVSREKKESFPLTVTSAQKNPTAFYLCASSLLAGGSTDTQYFGPGTRLTVL.

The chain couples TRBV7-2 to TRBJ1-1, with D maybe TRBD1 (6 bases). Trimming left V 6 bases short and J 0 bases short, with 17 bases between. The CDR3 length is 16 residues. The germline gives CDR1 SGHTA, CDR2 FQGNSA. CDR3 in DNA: TGTGCCAGCAGGGCAGGGGTGGCCTGGGTGAACACTGAAGCTTTCTTT. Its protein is CASRAGVAWVNTEAFF.

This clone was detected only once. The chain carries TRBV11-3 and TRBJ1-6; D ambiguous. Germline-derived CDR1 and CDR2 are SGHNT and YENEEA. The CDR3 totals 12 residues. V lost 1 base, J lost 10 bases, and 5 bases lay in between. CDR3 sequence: CASSLGGSPLHF. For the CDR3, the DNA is TGTGCCAGCAGCTTAGGAGGCTCACCCCTCCACTTT.

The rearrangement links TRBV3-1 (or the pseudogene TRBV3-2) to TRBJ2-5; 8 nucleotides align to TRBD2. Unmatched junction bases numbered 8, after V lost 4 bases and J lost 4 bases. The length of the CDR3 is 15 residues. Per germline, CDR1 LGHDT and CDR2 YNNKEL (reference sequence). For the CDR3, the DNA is TGTGCCAGCAGCCCCCCAGGACTAGCATCAGAGACCCAGTACTTC. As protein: CASSPPGLASETQYF.

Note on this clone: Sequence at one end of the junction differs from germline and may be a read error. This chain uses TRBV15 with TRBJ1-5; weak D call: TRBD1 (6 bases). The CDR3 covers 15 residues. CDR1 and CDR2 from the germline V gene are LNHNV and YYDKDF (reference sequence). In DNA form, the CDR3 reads TGTGCCATCAGCAGTCGGGGGGCGCAAAATCAGCCCCAGCATTTT. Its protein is CAISSRGAQNQPQHF.

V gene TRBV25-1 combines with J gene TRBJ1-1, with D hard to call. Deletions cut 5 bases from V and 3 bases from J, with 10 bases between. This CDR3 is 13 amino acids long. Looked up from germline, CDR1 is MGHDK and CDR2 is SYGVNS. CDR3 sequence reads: CASSWEPYTEAFF. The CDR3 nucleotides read TGTGCCAGCAGTTGGGAGCCGTACACTGAAGCTTTCTTT.

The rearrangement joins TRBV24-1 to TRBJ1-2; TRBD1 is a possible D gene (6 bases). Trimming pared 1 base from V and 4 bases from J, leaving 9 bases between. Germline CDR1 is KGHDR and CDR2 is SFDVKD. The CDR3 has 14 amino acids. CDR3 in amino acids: CATSDFGQSYGYTF. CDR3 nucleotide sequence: TGTGCCACCAGTGATTTCGGACAGTCCTATGGCTACACCTTC.

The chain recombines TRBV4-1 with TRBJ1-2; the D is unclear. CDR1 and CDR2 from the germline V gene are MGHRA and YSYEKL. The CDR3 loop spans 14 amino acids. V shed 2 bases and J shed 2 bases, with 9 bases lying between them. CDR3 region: CASSQLEMNYGYTF. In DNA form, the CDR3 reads TGCGCCAGCAGCCAATTAGAGATGAACTATGGCTACACCTTC.

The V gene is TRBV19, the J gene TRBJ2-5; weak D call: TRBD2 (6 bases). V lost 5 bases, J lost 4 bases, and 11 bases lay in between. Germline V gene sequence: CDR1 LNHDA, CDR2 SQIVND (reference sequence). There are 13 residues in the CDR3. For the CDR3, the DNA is TGTGCCAGTAGTTATAGCGGAAGAGAGACCCAGTACTTC. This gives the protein CASSYSGRETQYF.

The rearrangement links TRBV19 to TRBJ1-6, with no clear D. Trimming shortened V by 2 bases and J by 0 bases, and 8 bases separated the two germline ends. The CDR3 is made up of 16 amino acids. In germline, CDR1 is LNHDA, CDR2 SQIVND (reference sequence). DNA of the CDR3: TGTGCCAGTAGTATACCGCCTAGCTCCTATAATTCACCCCTCCACTTT. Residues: CASSIPPSSYNSPLHF.

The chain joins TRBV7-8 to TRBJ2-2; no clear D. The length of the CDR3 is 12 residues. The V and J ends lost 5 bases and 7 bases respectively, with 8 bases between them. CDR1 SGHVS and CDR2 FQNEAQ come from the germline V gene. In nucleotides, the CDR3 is TGTGCCAGCAGCCCGTACATCGGGGAGCTGTTTTTT. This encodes CASSPYIGELFF.

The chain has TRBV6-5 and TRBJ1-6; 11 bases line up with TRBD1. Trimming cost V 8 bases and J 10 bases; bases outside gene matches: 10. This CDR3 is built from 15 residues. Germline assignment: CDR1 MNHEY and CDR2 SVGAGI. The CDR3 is CASVGQGAIKSPLHF. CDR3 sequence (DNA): TGTGCCAGCGTAGGACAGGGGGCTATTAAATCACCCCTCCACTTT.

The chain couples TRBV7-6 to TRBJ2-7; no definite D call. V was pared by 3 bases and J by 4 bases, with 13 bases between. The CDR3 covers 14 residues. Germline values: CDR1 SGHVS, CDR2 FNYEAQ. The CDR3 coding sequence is TGTGCCAGCAGCTTGAGCAATGGAGAGTACGAGCAGTACTTC. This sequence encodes CASSLSNGEYEQYF.

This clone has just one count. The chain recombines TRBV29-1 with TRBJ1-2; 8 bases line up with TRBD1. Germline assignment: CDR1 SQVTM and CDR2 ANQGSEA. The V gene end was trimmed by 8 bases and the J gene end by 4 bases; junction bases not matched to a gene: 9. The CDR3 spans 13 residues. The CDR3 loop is CSSTGGGSYGYTF. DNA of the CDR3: TGCAGCTCCACAGGGGGAGGTAGCTATGGCTACACCTTC.

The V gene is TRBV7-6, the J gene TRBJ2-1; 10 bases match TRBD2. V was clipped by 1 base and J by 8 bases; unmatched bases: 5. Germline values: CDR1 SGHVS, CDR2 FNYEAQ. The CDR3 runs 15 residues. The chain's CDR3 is CASSLEGLASDEQFF. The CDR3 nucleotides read TGTGCCAGCAGCTTAGAGGGACTAGCGAGCGATGAGCAGTTCTTC.